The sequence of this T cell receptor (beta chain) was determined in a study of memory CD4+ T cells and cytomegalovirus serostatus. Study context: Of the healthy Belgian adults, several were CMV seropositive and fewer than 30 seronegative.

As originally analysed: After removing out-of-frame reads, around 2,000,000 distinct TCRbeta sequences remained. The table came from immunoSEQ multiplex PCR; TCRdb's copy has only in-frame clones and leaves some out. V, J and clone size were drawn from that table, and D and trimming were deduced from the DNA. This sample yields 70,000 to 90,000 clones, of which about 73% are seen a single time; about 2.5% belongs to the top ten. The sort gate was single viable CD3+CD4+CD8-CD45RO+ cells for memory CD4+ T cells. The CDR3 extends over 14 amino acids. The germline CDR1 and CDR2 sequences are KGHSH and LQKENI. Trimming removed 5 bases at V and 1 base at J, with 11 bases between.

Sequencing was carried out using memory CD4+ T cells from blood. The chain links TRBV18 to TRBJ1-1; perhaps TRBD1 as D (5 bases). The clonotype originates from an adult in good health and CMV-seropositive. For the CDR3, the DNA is TGTGCCAGCTCAGGAAATACAGGGAACACTGAAGCTTTCTTT. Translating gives CASSGNTGNTEAFF.